This T cell receptor (beta chain) was obtained from a study of blood T cell repertoires in COVID-19. Study overall: COVID-19 samples from acute and convalescent phases originated in the United States, Italy and Spain.

V trimming: 4 bases; J trimming: 4 bases; junction bases outside the gene matches: 4. This CDR3 has 13 residues. The germline gives CDR1 SGHRS, CDR2 YFSETQ. In the authors' workflow: Estimation of nucleated cell counts was performed using reference gene primer amplification. Libraries were prepared by immunoSEQ multiplex PCR; TCRdb keeps only in-frame clonotypes and omits some of them. That table furnishes V, J and clone size, whereas the DNA furnished D and trimming. The profile shows tens of thousands of clones, approximately 89% of them singletons. This chain uses TRBV5-1 with TRBJ1-2; 7 bases are a match to TRBD1. Sequenced material: peripheral blood. The sequence came from a man in his fifties with active COVID-19. CDR3 sequence reads: CASSRDSPYGYTF. CDR3 DNA: TGCGCCAGCAGCCGGGACAGTCCCTATGGCTACACCTTC. The variable domain in full, completed from reference TRBV5-1 and TRBJ1-2, reads KAGVTQTPRYLIKTRGQQVTLSCSPISGHRSVSWYQQTPGQGLQFLFEYFSETQRNKGNFPGRFSGRQFSNSRSEMNVSTLELGDSALYLCASSRDSPYGYTFGSGTRLTVV.